The 20 T cell receptor beta chains below all came from one sample that was sequenced in a study of blood T cell repertoires in COVID-19. TCRdb's copy holds only in-frame clones and misses some; the assay was immunoSEQ multiplex PCR. The profile covers hundreds of thousands of clones, with approximately 86% appearing a single time and 1.3% taken by the ten largest. Material: peripheral blood. The receptor set was obtained from a man between 70 and 80 years old with acute or convalescent COVID-19.

The CDR3 sequence: CASSLGPEGNGYTF. CDR3 in DNA: TGTGCCAGCAGCCTCGGACCGGAGGGAAATGGCTACACCTTC. The chain uses TRBV7-9 and TRBJ1-2; no clear D gene. The germline V gene has CDR1 SEHNR and CDR2 FQNEAQ (reference sequence). Trimming shortened V by 5 bases and J by 6 bases, and 16 bases separated the two germline ends. CDR3 length: 14 amino acids.

This chain links TRBV19 with TRBJ1-6; D possibly corresponds to TRBD1 (6 bases). The V gene's germline CDR1 is LNHDA and CDR2 SQIVND (reference sequence). V lost 5 bases and J 9 bases, leaving 14 bases between the germline ends. The length of the CDR3 is 14 residues. The CDR3 nucleotides read TGTGCCAGTAGTCTGGGACAAGGTCCTTCACCCCTCCACTTT. This encodes CASSLGQGPSPLHF.

This chain uses TRBV4-3 with TRBJ2-3, with 11 bases identical to TRBD2. V shed 6 bases and J 1 base; nucleotides not matched to a gene: 12. Germline CDR1 is LGHNA and CDR2 is YSLEER. The CDR3 consists of 18 residues. For the CDR3, the DNA is TGCGCCAGCAGTCGAGGGCTAGCGGGAGGAGGCCGCACAGATACGCAGTATTTT. As protein: CASSRGLAGGGRTDTQYF.

The rearrangement uses TRBV7-2 and TRBJ2-7, with D perhaps TRBD1 (5 bases). Germline CDR1 and CDR2: SGHTA and FQGNSA. Trimming removed 4 bases at V and 4 bases at J, with 11 bases between. The length of the CDR3 is 13 residues. The CDR3 region is CASSSYRRYEQYF. Here the CDR3 DNA reads TGTGCCAGCAGCTCATACAGGAGATACGAGCAGTACTTC.

DNA for the CDR3: TGTGCCACCAGTGAGGAGGGGACAGGGACTGGAAACACCATATATTTT. Its protein product is CATSEEGTGTGNTIYF. The chain uses TRBV24-1 and TRBJ1-3; the match to TRBD1 covers 9 bases. CDR3 size: 16 residues. Germline V lookup: CDR1 KGHDR, CDR2 SFDVKD. V was pared by 4 bases and J by 2 bases, with 5 bases of the junction left unmatched.

This chain connects TRBV4-3 to TRBJ2-3; D possibly corresponds to TRBD1 (6 bases). V was pared by 0 bases and J by 3 bases, with 16 bases between. The CDR3 consists of 17 residues. The germline V gene encodes CDR1 LGHNA and CDR2 YSLEER. CDR3 sequence: CASSQDPGRGITDTQYF. Written as DNA, the CDR3 is TGCGCCAGCAGCCAAGACCCGGGCAGGGGTATTACAGATACGCAGTATTTT.

This chain uses TRBV27 with TRBJ2-1; 9 nucleotides align to TRBD2. V was clipped by 6 bases and J by 6 bases; unmatched bases: 3. The germline V gene encodes CDR1 MNHEY and CDR2 SMNVEV (reference sequence). The CDR3 length is 13 residues. The CDR3 reads CASRRTSANEQFF. CDR3 nucleotide sequence: TGTGCCAGCAGGCGGACTAGCGCCAATGAGCAGTTCTTC.

The chain recombines TRBV28 with TRBJ1-5; TRBD1 aligns across 7 bases. This CDR3 contains 14 residues. The junction had 7 bases not matched to a gene; V was cut back by 4 bases and J by 7 bases. Germline CDR1 is MDHEN and CDR2 is SYDVKM. Here the CDR3 reads CASSSVPGGQPQHF. As DNA, the CDR3 is TGTGCCAGCAGTTCAGTACCAGGGGGGCAGCCCCAGCATTTT.

The chain uses TRBV19 and TRBJ2-5, with 7 bases lining up with TRBD1. Germline V gene lookup returns CDR1 LNHDA and CDR2 SQIVND (reference sequence). The ends lost 5 bases at V and 2 bases at J; junction bases unmatched: 8. The CDR3 sequence is 15 residues long. The CDR3 nucleotides read TGTGCCAGTAGTCCCCGACAGGGTTTGCAAGAGACCCAGTACTTC. This encodes CASSPRQGLQETQYF.

The CDR3 loop is CASSSRVGGYTF. Here the CDR3 DNA reads TGTGCCAGCAGCTCCAGGGTGGGGGGCTACACCTTC. This sequence joins TRBV7-9 and TRBJ1-2; possibly TRBD1 for D (5 bases). CDR3 size: 12 residues. Germline CDR1 is SEHNR and CDR2 is FQNEAQ (reference sequence). Trimming removed 4 bases at V and 8 bases at J, with 11 bases between.

This clone was seen only once. This chain links TRBV5-6 with TRBJ2-5; unclear D gene. The germline V gene has CDR1 SGHDT and CDR2 YYEEEE. Between the trimmed V and J ends, which lost 0 bases and 14 bases, there was a span of 14 bases. This CDR3 comprises 12 residues. Here the CDR3 reads CASSLDSSTRYF. The CDR3 region has the DNA TGTGCCAGCAGCTTGGATAGCAGCACCCGATACTTC.

The chain couples TRBV18 to TRBJ2-2, with TRBD2 matching over 7 bases. In germline, CDR1 is KGHSH, CDR2 LQKENI. The CDR3 is 16 amino acids. Trimming cost V 0 bases and J 4 bases; bases outside gene matches: 5. The CDR3 region has the DNA TGTGCCAGCTCACCACCGTTTCCGGGGGGCACCGGGGAGCTGTTTTTT. Encoded protein: CASSPPFPGGTGELFF.

V usage is TRBV7-8 and J usage is TRBJ2-1; D not resolved. Germline-derived CDR1 and CDR2 are SGHVS and FQNEAQ. V was clipped by 6 bases and J by 5 bases, with 11 bases between them. This CDR3 region has 13 residues. This CDR3 reads CASRNPQDNEQFF. The DNA of the CDR3 is TGTGCCAGCAGGAACCCCCAGGACAATGAGCAGTTCTTC.

This clone was recorded once. The chain is built from TRBV7-2 and TRBJ2-3, with 7 bases identical to TRBD2. CDR1 and CDR2 from the germline V gene are SGHTA and FQGNSA. The CDR3 contains 16 residues. J lost 3 bases, V lost 5 bases, and 11 bases had no gene match. The CDR3 reads CASSLEGGSSTDTQYF. The CDR3 DNA reads as TGTGCCAGCAGCCTAGAGGGCGGGAGTTCGACAGATACGCAGTATTTT.

The chain recombines TRBV27 with TRBJ1-1; 7 nucleotides agree with TRBD1. The germline V gene has CDR1 MNHEY and CDR2 SMNVEV (reference sequence). The V segment lost 5 bases and the J segment 7 bases; nucleotides outside the gene matches: 7. The CDR3 totals 13 residues. The CDR3, as DNA: TGTGCCAGCAGTCGTTACAGGGGCGGTGAAGCTTTCTTT. Translated: CASSRYRGGEAFF.

V is TRBV7-9 and J is TRBJ2-1; no reliable D call. CDR1 is SEHNR, CDR2 FQNEAQ, per germline (reference sequence). This CDR3 is built from 13 residues. V lost 1 base and J 10 bases, leaving 11 bases between the germline ends. The CDR3 is CASSLVAVSEQFF. As DNA, the CDR3 is TGTGCCAGCAGCTTAGTGGCCGTTTCGGAGCAGTTCTTC.

The chain employs TRBV3-1 (or the pseudogene TRBV3-2) and TRBJ2-1, with D tentatively TRBD1 (6 bases). This CDR3 spans 15 amino acids. Deletions cut 0 bases from V and 5 bases from J, with 11 bases between. Germline V gives CDR1 LGHDT, CDR2 YNNKEL (reference sequence). CDR3 loop: CASSQEARGHNEQFF. The CDR3 bases are TGTGCCAGCAGCCAAGAAGCCAGGGGACACAATGAGCAGTTCTTC.

The genes are TRBV28 and TRBJ1-6; no definite D call. This CDR3 region has 15 residues. Trimming removed 5 bases at V and 7 bases at J, with 15 bases between. The germline gives CDR1 MDHEN, CDR2 SYDVKM. This CDR3 reads CASSPRSAGNSPLHF. CDR3 bases: TGTGCCAGCAGTCCGCGCTCCGCGGGAAATTCACCCCTCCACTTT.

The chain recombines TRBV9 with TRBJ1-6, with D hard to call. The CDR3 is 13 amino acids. Trimming took off 0 bases at V and 10 bases at J, with 8 bases between the two ends. CDR1 is SGDLS and CDR2 is YYNGEE in the germline V gene. The CDR3 loop is CASSVGERSPLHF. Here the CDR3 DNA reads TGTGCCAGCAGCGTAGGCGAGCGGTCACCCCTCCACTTT.

The chain links TRBV3-1 (or the pseudogene TRBV3-2) to TRBJ1-2, with TRBD1 identical over 11 bases. The CDR3 spans 15 residues. CDR1 and CDR2 (germline): LGHDT, YNNKEL (reference sequence). With V trimmed by 1 base and J by 4 bases, 2 bases remained unmatched. The CDR3 region has the DNA TGTGCCAGCAGCCAAGGGACAGGGGGCATCTATGGCTACACCTTC. Protein sequence: CASSQGTGGIYGYTF.